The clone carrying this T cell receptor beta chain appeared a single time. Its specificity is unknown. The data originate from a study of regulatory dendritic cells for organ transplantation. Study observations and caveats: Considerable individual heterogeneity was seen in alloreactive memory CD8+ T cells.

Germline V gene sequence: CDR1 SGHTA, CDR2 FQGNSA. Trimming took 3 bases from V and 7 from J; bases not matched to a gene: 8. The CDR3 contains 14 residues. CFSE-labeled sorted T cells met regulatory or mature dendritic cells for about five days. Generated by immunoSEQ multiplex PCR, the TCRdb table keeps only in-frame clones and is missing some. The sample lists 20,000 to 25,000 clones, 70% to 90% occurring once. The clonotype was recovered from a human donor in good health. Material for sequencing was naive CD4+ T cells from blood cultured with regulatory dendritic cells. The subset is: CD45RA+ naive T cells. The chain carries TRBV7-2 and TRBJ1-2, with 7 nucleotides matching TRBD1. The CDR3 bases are TGTGCCAGCAGCTTCTCACAGGGGATAAGTGGCTACACCTTC. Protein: CASSFSQGISGYTF.